These 32 T cell receptor beta chains were all obtained from the same sample, sequenced in a study of blood T cells in healthy people across ages. A second PCR, run for about 7 to 11 cycles, used a sample-barcoded 5' primer plus a J-beta primer mix. TCRdb re-analysed the 5' RACE reads in MiXCR, keeping a single row per CDR3 protein. Of almost 800,000 distinct CDR3 sequences in the sample, roughly 60% were seen once. The sequenced material came from blood. These receptors all stem from a man aged 30 to 45 in good health.

The V call is TRBV7-2, the J call TRBJ2-3; D not resolved. CDR1 SGHTA and CDR2 FQGNSA come from the germline V gene. The V end was cut by 4 bases, the J end by 4 bases, with 9 bases between. The CDR3 spans 13 residues. CDR3 residues: CASSSSPSDTQYF. The CDR3, as DNA: TGTGCCAGCAGCTCATCGCCCTCAGATACGCAGTATTTT. Together with reference TRBV7-2 and TRBJ2-3, the CDR3 gives the full variable domain: GAGVSQSPSNKVTEKGKDVELRCDPISGHTALYWYRQSLGQGLEFLIYFQGNSAPDKSGLPSDRFSAERTGGSVSTLTIQRTQQEDSAVYLCASSSSPSDTQYFGPGTRLTVL.

This clonotype has only a few counts. V is TRBV9 and J is TRBJ2-3; 11 bases are a match to TRBD2. The V and J ends lost 3 bases and 3 bases, in that order; junction bases with no gene match: 3. This CDR3 has 15 residues. Germline lookup yields CDR1 SGDLS and CDR2 YYNGEE. DNA for the CDR3: TGTGCCAGCAGCGCGACTAGCGGGACTACAGATACGCAGTATTTT. It translates to CASSATSGTTDTQYF.

The chain couples TRBV10-2 to TRBJ1-4; TRBD1 matches at 7 bases. Losses at the gene ends were 10 bases for V and 0 bases for J; bases not matched to a gene: 5. CDR3 length: 14 amino acids. Per the germline V gene, CDR1 is WSHSY and CDR2 is SAAADI. CDR3 amino acids: CATWDRSTNEKLFF. CDR3 DNA: TGCGCCACTTGGGACAGATCAACTAATGAAAAACTGTTTTTT.

The chain employs TRBV7-9 and TRBJ2-7; D is undetermined. The CDR3 has 15 residues. Trimming removed 5 bases at V and 6 bases at J, with 20 bases between. CDR1 is SEHNR, CDR2 FQNEAQ, per germline (reference sequence). The CDR3 nucleotides read TGTGCCAGCAGCGCCACGGGCAGTGTCCCTTCCGAGCAGTACTTC. It specifies CASSATGSVPSEQYF.

The gene calls are TRBV12-3 or TRBV12-4 and TRBJ2-7; a possible D gene is TRBD2 (5 bases). V was trimmed by 5 bases and J by 7 bases, leaving 21 bases between them. The CDR3 sequence is 15 residues long. The DNA for the CDR3 is TGTGCCAGCAGTCCCGAGGGCTATATGTACAATGAGCAGTACTTC. It specifies CASSPEGYMYNEQYF.

This clonotype has a handful of counts. The gene calls are TRBV11-1 and TRBJ2-1; 8 bases align to TRBD2. The CDR3 is 14 amino acids. Trimming took 5 bases from V and 3 from J; bases not matched to a gene: 3. Germline CDR1 SGHAT, CDR2 FQDESV (reference sequence). CDR3 bases: TGTGCCAGCAGCGTGGCGGGAGGCTACAATGAGCAGTTCTTC. Translation: CASSVAGGYNEQFF.

The rearrangement uses TRBV20-1 and TRBJ2-7, with 9 nucleotides matching TRBD2. CDR1 is DFQATT, CDR2 SNEGSKA, per germline (reference sequence). V was clipped by 0 bases and J by 4 bases; unmatched bases: 4. The CDR3 contains 14 residues. The CDR3 nucleotides read TGCAGTGCTAGAGATAGCGGGAGTAGGTACGAGCAGTACTTC. Translated, it gives CSARDSGSRYEQYF.

Worth noting for this clonotype: Germline and junction disagree at one end, which may indicate a read error. CDR3 sequence reads: CVSSPPRGKNEQFF. The CDR3 DNA sequence: TGTGTCAGCAGCCCCCCGCGGGGCAAGAATGAGCAGTTCTTC. The rearrangement uses TRBV4-2 and TRBJ2-1, with D tentatively TRBD2 (6 bases). This CDR3 is 14 amino acids long. Germline V lookup: CDR1 LGHNA, CDR2 YNFKEQ.

This clonotype occurred many times. V gene TRBV25-1 combines with J gene TRBJ2-3, with a weak D call TRBD1 (5 bases). In germline, CDR1 is MGHDK, CDR2 SYGVNS. V was shortened by 2 bases and J by 1 base, with 7 bases between the two germline ends. The CDR3 loop spans 14 amino acids. CDR3 nucleotides: TGTGCCAGCAGTGAACAACAGGGCACAGATACGCAGTATTTT. Residues: CASSEQQGTDTQYF.

The sample holds a few counts of this clonotype. The chain carries TRBV28 and TRBJ2-5; weak D call: TRBD1 (5 bases). This CDR3 contains 14 residues. Germline CDR1 reads MDHEN; CDR2 reads SYDVKM. Trimming cost V 6 bases and J 1 base, with 12 bases left between them. For the CDR3, the DNA is TGTGCCAGCAGCCACCCAGGGTTCCAAGAGACCCAGTACTTC. It encodes CASSHPGFQETQYF. Variable domain in full (rest from reference TRBV28 and TRBJ2-5): DVKVTQSSRYLVKRTGEKVFLECVQDMDHENMFWYRQDPGLGLRLIYFSYDVKMKEKGDIPEGYSVSREKKERFSLILESASTNQTSMYLCASSHPGFQETQYFGPGTRLLVL.

This clonotype has a handful of counts. This chain links TRBV4-2 with TRBJ2-5; maybe TRBD2 (7 bases). The J call may be in error: the DNA end matches TRBJ2-7 better. Germline V CDR1 and CDR2: LGHNA, YNFKEQ. This CDR3 has 15 amino acids. The chain's CDR3 is CASSLFQGGGYEQYF. Written as DNA, the CDR3 is TGTGCCAGCAGCCTATTCCAGGGAGGGGGGTACGAGCAGTACTTC.

Remarks on this clonotype: A much larger clone lies a single base off, so this may be a read error. The rearrangement links TRBV29-1 to TRBJ2-5, with 11 bases identical to TRBD1. The CDR3 spans 13 residues. Losses at the gene ends were 7 bases for V and 11 bases for J; bases not matched to a gene: 12. Looked up from germline, CDR1 is SQVTM and CDR2 is ANQGSEA. The CDR3 here is CSAAGTGGDEQYF. The CDR3 nucleotides read TGCAGCGCTGCAGGGACAGGGGGGGATGAGCAGTACTTC. Complete variable domain (other parts from reference TRBV29-1 and TRBJ2-5): SAVISQKPSRDICQRGTSLTIQCQVDSQVTMMFWYRQQPGQSLTLIATANQGSEATYESGFVIDKFPISRPNLTFSTLTVSNMSPEDSSIYLCSAAGTGGDEQYFGPGTRLLVL.

This clonotype has just a few counts. The chain carries TRBV29-1 and TRBJ2-1; 9 nucleotides align to TRBD1. Germline loops: CDR1 SQVTM, CDR2 ANQGSEA. This CDR3 region has 13 residues. V was clipped by 5 bases and J by 9 bases; unmatched bases: 8. The CDR3 sequence is CSVRGQGMGEQFF. The CDR3 DNA follows: TGCAGCGTTCGTGGACAGGGGATGGGTGAGCAGTTCTTC.

This clonotype came up a few times. V is TRBV7-6 and J is TRBJ2-7; 7 positions match TRBD1. V lost 5 bases to trimming and J lost 5 bases; unmatched junction nucleotides: 12. Looked up from germline, CDR1 is SGHVS and CDR2 is FNYEAQ. The CDR3 length is 15 residues. In nucleotides, the CDR3 is TGTGCCAGCAGCACCTTGGACAGGTTATCGGACGAGCAGTACTTC. It is translated as CASSTLDRLSDEQYF.

V gene TRBV20-1 combines with J gene TRBJ2-7; a weak D match, TRBD2 (6 bases). Trimming cost V 1 base and J 0 bases, with 10 bases left between them. Germline CDR1 and CDR2: DFQATT and SNEGSKA (reference sequence). This CDR3 has 14 amino acids. CDR3 coding DNA: TGCAGTGCTAGAGTGACCGGGAGCTCCTACGAGCAGTACTTC. Translated: CSARVTGSSYEQYF.

The rearrangement uses TRBV7-2 and TRBJ1-5; the match to TRBD1 covers 8 bases. This CDR3 comprises 16 residues. Per germline, CDR1 SGHTA and CDR2 FQGNSA. Unmatched junction bases numbered 7, after V lost 0 bases and J lost 6 bases. Here the CDR3 reads CASSLAPTGESQPQHF. The CDR3 nucleotides are TGTGCCAGCAGCTTAGCCCCGACAGGGGAAAGTCAGCCCCAGCATTTT. Drawing the rest from reference TRBV7-2 and TRBJ1-5, the complete variable domain is GAGVSQSPSNKVTEKGKDVELRCDPISGHTALYWYRQSLGQGLEFLIYFQGNSAPDKSGLPSDRFSAERTGGSVSTLTIQRTQQEDSAVYLCASSLAPTGESQPQHFGDGTRLSIL.

This clonotype turned up a few times. The chain combines TRBV27 with TRBJ2-1; D might be TRBD1 or TRBD2, each matching 5 bases. The CDR3 has 11 amino acids. Germline loops: CDR1 MNHEY, CDR2 SMNVEV (reference sequence). V lost 5 bases and J 13 bases, leaving 12 bases between the germline ends. DNA for the CDR3: TGTGCCAGCAGTAGCGGACACCCCCAGTTCTTC. Its protein is CASSSGHPQFF.

This clonotype was counted a few times. The rearrangement uses TRBV29-1 and TRBJ2-7; perhaps TRBD2 as D (6 bases). CDR3 size: 12 residues. Germline values: CDR1 SQVTM, CDR2 ANQGSEA. V was trimmed by 2 bases and J by 5 bases, leaving 10 bases between them. CDR3 sequence reads: CSVEYGGNEQYF. The CDR3 region has the DNA TGCAGCGTTGAATACGGGGGAAACGAGCAGTACTTC.

The chain uses TRBV14 and TRBJ1-4; 9 nucleotides line up with TRBD1. Germline V gene data show CDR1 as SGHDN and CDR2 as FVKESK. The trim removed 0 bases at V and 10 bases at J, leaving 0 bases unmatched. The CDR3 is 13 residues long. The CDR3 loop is CASSQETGGKLFF. The CDR3 coding sequence is TGTGCCAGCAGCCAAGAGACAGGGGGAAAACTGTTTTTT.

The genes are TRBV7-2 and TRBJ2-7; D not resolved. The J call is uncertain, as TRBJ2-5 better fits the DNA end. This CDR3 is 15 amino acids long. Germline assignment: CDR1 SGHTA and CDR2 FQGNSA. The CDR3 spells CASSLDREAGETQYF. In nucleotides, the CDR3 is TGTGCCAGCAGCTTAGATCGCGAGGCCGGAGAGACCCAGTACTTC.

V gene TRBV6-5 combines with J gene TRBJ1-1; D call uncertain. Trimming shortened V by 6 bases and J by 3 bases, and 17 bases separated the two germline ends. The CDR3 consists of 15 residues. Germline-derived CDR1 and CDR2 are MNHEY and SVGAGI. CDR3 amino acids: CASSPGGEWYTEAFF. Written as DNA, the CDR3 is TGTGCCAGCAGCCCGGGCGGGGAGTGGTACACTGAAGCTTTCTTT.

This clonotype has just a few counts. The chain couples TRBV9 to TRBJ2-3, with D uncertain. V lost 0 bases and J lost 6, with 5 bases in between. Germline loops: CDR1 SGDLS, CDR2 YYNGEE. The CDR3 has 12 residues. The CDR3 bases are TGTGCCAGCAGCGTAGGCGACGATACGCAGTATTTT. Translating it yields CASSVGDDTQYF.

This clonotype occurred a few times. The J gene is TRBJ1-1, the V gene TRBV6-6, with no clear D. CDR1 and CDR2 from the germline V gene are MNHNY and SVGAGI (reference sequence). The CDR3 contains 12 residues. Trimming took 8 bases from V and 0 from J, leaving 7 bases between them. CDR3 DNA sequence: TGTGCCAGCTTAGGAGTGAACACTGAAGCTTTCTTT. Translated: CASLGVNTEAFF.

The chain carries TRBV20-1 and TRBJ1-5, with no clear D. Germline V gene sequence: CDR1 DFQATT, CDR2 SNEGSKA (reference sequence). With 4 bases removed from V and 5 bases from J, the gap between germline ends came to 15 bases. The CDR3 runs 14 residues. The chain's CDR3 is CSAKGLGGYQPQHF. CDR3 bases: TGCAGTGCTAAAGGCCTAGGAGGGTATCAGCCCCAGCATTTT.

V gene TRBV6-5 combines with J gene TRBJ2-3, with D tentatively TRBD1 (6 bases). This CDR3 spans 13 amino acids. V dropped 0 bases and J dropped 6 bases, with 7 bases sitting between them. Per germline, CDR1 MNHEY and CDR2 SVGAGI. The CDR3 protein is CASSYSGADTQYF. CDR3 nucleotides: TGTGCCAGCAGTTACTCGGGGGCGGATACGCAGTATTTT.

The chain joins TRBV19 to TRBJ1-1; D gene unclear. CDR3 length: 14 residues. Trimming took 6 bases from V and 4 from J, leaving 15 bases between them. Germline values: CDR1 LNHDA, CDR2 SQIVND (reference sequence). CDR3 amino acids: CASSKVRIGTEAFF. CDR3 sequence (DNA): TGTGCCAGTAGCAAGGTAAGGATCGGCACTGAAGCTTTCTTT.

This clonotype was seen a handful of times. The V call is TRBV29-1, the J call TRBJ2-4; TRBD1 matches 11 bases. CDR1 is SQVTM, CDR2 ANQGSEA, per germline. Trimming took 7 bases from V and 7 from J; bases not matched to a gene: 3. This CDR3 comprises 12 residues. CDR3 in amino acids: CSAGDRGNIQYF. CDR3 nucleotide sequence: TGCAGCGCGGGGGACAGGGGGAACATTCAGTACTTC. The variable domain in full, with the rest retrieved from reference TRBV29-1 and TRBJ2-4, is SAVISQKPSRDICQRGTSLTIQCQVDSQVTMMFWYRQQPGQSLTLIATANQGSEATYESGFVIDKFPISRPNLTFSTLTVSNMSPEDSSIYLCSAGDRGNIQYFGAGTRLSVL.

The rearrangement uses TRBV4-3 and TRBJ2-7; D call uncertain. CDR1 LGHNA and CDR2 YSLEER come from the germline V gene. V gave up 0 bases and J gave up 0 bases, with 9 bases separating them. This CDR3 spans 15 amino acids. DNA of the CDR3: TGCGCCAGCAGCCAAGATCCCTCAGTCTCCTACGAGCAGTACTTC. Its protein product is CASSQDPSVSYEQYF.

The rearrangement uses TRBV7-6 and TRBJ1-5, with D unresolved. V shed 5 bases and J shed 9 bases, with 8 bases lying between them. Germline V gives CDR1 SGHVS, CDR2 FNYEAQ. The CDR3 runs 11 residues. For the CDR3, the DNA is TGTGCCAGCAGCCCCGCTGGGCCCCAGCATTTT. Translating it yields CASSPAGPQHF.

The J gene is TRBJ2-6, the V gene TRBV20-1; TRBD1 aligns across 10 bases. V shed 6 bases, J shed 0 bases, and the junction held 5 bases outside the gene matches. The length of the CDR3 is 16 residues. The germline V gene encodes CDR1 DFQATT and CDR2 SNEGSKA (reference sequence). In nucleotides, the CDR3 is TGCAGTGCCAGACAGGGGGCCAACTCTGGGGCCAACGTCCTGACTTTC. Translation: CSARQGANSGANVLTF.

The chain recombines TRBV5-1 with TRBJ2-7; 10 bases are shared with TRBD2. V lost 3 bases and J lost 2; bases outside the gene matches: 5. This CDR3 has 15 amino acids. CDR1 is SGHRS, CDR2 YFSETQ, per germline. CDR3 sequence: CASSSLAGETYEQYF. DNA of the CDR3: TGCGCCAGCAGCTCTCTAGCGGGGGAGACCTACGAGCAGTACTTC. The full variable domain, rest sourced from reference TRBV5-1 and TRBJ2-7, is KAGVTQTPRYLIKTRGQQVTLSCSPISGHRSVSWYQQTPGQGLQFLFEYFSETQRNKGNFPGRFSGRQFSNSRSEMNVSTLELGDSALYLCASSSLAGETYEQYFGPGTRLTVT.

The CDR3 sequence: CASSWTSGRDGIQYF. In DNA, the CDR3 is TGTGCCAGCAGCTGGACTAGCGGGAGGGATGGCATTCAGTACTTC. The chain couples TRBV7-2 to TRBJ2-7; 15 bases are a match to TRBD2. The assigned J gene may be wrong: the sequence end matches TRBJ2-4 better. The CDR3 is 15 amino acids. Germline-derived CDR1 and CDR2 are SGHTA and FQGNSA.